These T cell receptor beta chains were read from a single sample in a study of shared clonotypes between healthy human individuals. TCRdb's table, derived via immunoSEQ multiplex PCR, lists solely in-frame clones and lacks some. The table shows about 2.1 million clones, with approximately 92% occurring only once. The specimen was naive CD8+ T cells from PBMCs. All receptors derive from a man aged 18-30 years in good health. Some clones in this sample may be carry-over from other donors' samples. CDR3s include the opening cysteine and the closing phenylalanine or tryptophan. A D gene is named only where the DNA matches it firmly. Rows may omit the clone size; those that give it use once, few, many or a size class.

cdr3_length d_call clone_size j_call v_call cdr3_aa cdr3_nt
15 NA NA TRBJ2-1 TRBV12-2 CASRLGLAGANEQFF TGTGCAAGTCGCTTGGGGCTAGCGGGAGCCAATGAGCAGTTCTTC
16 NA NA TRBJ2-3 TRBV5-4 CASSSSGSALADTQYF TGTGCCAGCAGCTCGTCCGGAAGCGCGCTCGCAGATACGCAGTATTTT
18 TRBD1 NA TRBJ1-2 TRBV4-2 CASSPGQGRGVLDNGYTF TGTGCCAGCAGCCCCGGACAGGGAAGAGGTGTATTAGACAATGGCTACACCTTC
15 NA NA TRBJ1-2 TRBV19 CASSDPMGAYGGYTF TGTGCCAGTAGCGATCCAATGGGGGCCTACGGGGGCTACACCTTC
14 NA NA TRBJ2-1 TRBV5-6 CASSLAAFPNEQFF TGTGCCAGCAGCTTGGCCGCTTTCCCCAATGAGCAGTTCTTC
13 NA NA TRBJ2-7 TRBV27 CASSPTSHYEQYF TGTGCCAGCAGTCCGACCTCTCACTACGAGCAGTACTTC
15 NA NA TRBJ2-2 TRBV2 CASLYVLGNTGELFF TGTGCCAGCCTGTATGTCCTCGGGAACACCGGGGAGCTGTTTTTT
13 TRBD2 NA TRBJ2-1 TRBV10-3 CAHSRSAGDEQFF TGTGCTCACTCCCGGTCCGCGGGAGATGAGCAGTTCTTC
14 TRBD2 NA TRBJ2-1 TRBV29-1 CSVEDLPGGNEQFF TGCAGCGTTGAAGATCTGCCGGGAGGCAATGAGCAGTTCTTC
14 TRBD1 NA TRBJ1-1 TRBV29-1 CSVPQGPLNTEAFF TGCAGCGTTCCACAGGGGCCCCTGAACACTGAAGCTTTCTTT
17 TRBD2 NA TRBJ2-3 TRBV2 CASSVPTSGKITDTQYF TGTGCCAGCAGTGTCCCGACTAGCGGGAAAATCACAGATACGCAGTATTTT
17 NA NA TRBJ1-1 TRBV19 CASSIVKAGPMNTEAFF TGTGCCAGTAGTATAGTGAAGGCAGGGCCTATGAACACTGAAGCTTTCTTT
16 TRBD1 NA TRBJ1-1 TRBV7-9 CASSHRTGAMNTEAFF TGTGCCAGCAGCCATCGGACAGGGGCCATGAACACTGAAGCTTTCTTT
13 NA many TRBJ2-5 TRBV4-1 CASSQGLRETQYF TGCGCCAGCAGCCAAGGACTTCGAGAGACCCAGTACTTC
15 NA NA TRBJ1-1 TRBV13 CASSLKFWGNTEAFF TGTGCCAGCAGTTTAAAATTTTGGGGGAACACTGAAGCTTTCTTT
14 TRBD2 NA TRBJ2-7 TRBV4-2 CASSPGLALYEQYF TGTGCCAGCAGCCCTGGACTAGCTTTGTACGAGCAGTACTTC
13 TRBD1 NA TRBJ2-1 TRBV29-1 CSGDSYSYNEQFF TGCAGCGGGGACAGTTACTCCTACAATGAGCAGTTCTTC
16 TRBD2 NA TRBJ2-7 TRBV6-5 CASSYGVLAGPSEQYF TGTGCCAGCAGTTACGGCGTACTAGCGGGACCCTCCGAGCAGTACTTC
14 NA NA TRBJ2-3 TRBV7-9 CASSPLPNTDTQYF TGTGCCAGCAGCCCCCTCCCCAACACAGATACGCAGTATTTT